This TCR beta chain is drawn from a study of blood T cell repertoires in COVID-19 (dated by TCRdb to the early 2020s). Concerning the study at large: Samples from collaborators originated in the United States, Italy and Spain and spanned both the acute and convalescent phases of COVID-19. HLA class I and class II types, where available, came from metadata supplied by the sample provider rather than from assay-based typing. A de-identified subject ID, COVID-19 status, age in years and sex were almost always included in the sample metadata. Samples were obtained from the ongoing ImmuneRACE study (first 160 participants) and from over 1,000 subjects provided by 6 global collaborators. The repertoires were released in a freely available public database meant as a resource for research on the immune response to SARS-CoV-2. The dataset comprised deeply sampled blood TCRbeta repertoires from subjects exposed to, actively infected with, or recovered from COVID-19. The material from the prospective study consisted of cDNA or gDNA derived from T cells, B-cell-depleted T cells, or PBMCs.

One collaborating source in Seattle enrolled patients while the patients were actively infected and followed the patients over time throughout the course of disease. Whole blood was collected in K2EDTA tubes by collaborating institutions according to the institutions' own protocols. For TCRbeta analysis, collaborators shipped samples in one of three forms: frozen whole blood, isolated PBMCs, or DNA extracted from either of those sample types. What the work shows at the level of the full study, not this receptor alone: The quantity of clinical and demographic metadata differed by source and by participant and was supplied without curation.

From cysteine to phenylalanine, the CDR3 is 17 amino acids long. This entry keeps only the CDR3 DNA: 51 bases, framed from base 1. V is cut by 4 bases and J by 5 bases, and the space between the germline ends is 21 bases. The germline V gene (reference sequence) sets CDR1 to SGHNT and CDR2 to YYREEE. TCRbeta CDR3 regions were amplified from genomic DNA by means of the immunoSEQ Assay, a bias-controlled multiplex PCR. Per the authors' processing: Nucleated cell counts per sample were estimated from amplification of reference gene primers within the assay. To quantify the absolute abundance of each unique TCRbeta CDR3 rearrangement, sequence reads were collapsed and filtered. Productive Simpson clonality was computed per sample as the square root of Simpson's diversity index over productive rearrangements. TCRdb retrieved this table from immuneACCESS and kept in-frame rearrangements only. Not all clones are present; in checked studies, unresolved V genes account for under half, and no reason is known for the remainder. V, J and clone size are taken as reported in that table, and D and trimming were inferred from the DNA itself. The sample data list roughly 350,000 clones, and around 87% of these were observed just once. The ten top clones hold about 10% of the sample.

In the case of this clone: Its specific antigen is unknown. There are no base qualities to consult, and no much larger clone falls within one base.

The chain employs TRBV5-4 and TRBJ1-4, with no D gene named confidently. The receptor was isolated from a woman aged 25 to 39 with COVID-19, enrolled during active disease. Sample: peripheral blood. Read as DNA, the sequence is TGTGCCAGCAGCCTGCACGATCGGGGTCGCGGGAATGAAAAACTGTTTTTT. This sequence encodes CASSLHDRGRGNEKLFF.